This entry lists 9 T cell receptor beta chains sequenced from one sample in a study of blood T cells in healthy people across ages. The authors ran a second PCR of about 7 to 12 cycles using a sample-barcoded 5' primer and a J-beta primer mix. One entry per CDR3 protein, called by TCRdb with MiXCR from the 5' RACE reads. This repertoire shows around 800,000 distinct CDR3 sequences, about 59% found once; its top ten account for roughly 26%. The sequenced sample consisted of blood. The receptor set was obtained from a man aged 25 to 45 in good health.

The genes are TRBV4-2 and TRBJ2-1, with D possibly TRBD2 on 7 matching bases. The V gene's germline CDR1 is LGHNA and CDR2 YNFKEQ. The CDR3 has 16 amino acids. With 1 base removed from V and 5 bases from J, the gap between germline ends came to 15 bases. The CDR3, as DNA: TGTGCCAGCAGCCAAGCGGGGGGCCGGGGACACAATGAGCAGTTCTTC. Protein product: CASSQAGGRGHNEQFF.

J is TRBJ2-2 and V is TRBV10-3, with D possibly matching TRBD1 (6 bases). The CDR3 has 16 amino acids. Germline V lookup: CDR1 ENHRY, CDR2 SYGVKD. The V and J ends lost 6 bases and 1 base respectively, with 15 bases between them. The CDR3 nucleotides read TGTGCCATCAGGGAATTACCGGGACAGAACACCGGGGAGCTGTTTTTT. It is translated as CAIRELPGQNTGELFF.

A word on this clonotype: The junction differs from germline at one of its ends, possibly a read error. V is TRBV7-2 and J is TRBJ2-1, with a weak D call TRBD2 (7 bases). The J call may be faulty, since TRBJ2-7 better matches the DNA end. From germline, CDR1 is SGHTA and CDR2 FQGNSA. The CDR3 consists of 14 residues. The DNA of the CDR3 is TGTGCCAGCAGCGTAGCTGGGGGGGCAGGTGAGCAGTACTTC. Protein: CASSVAGGAGEQYF.

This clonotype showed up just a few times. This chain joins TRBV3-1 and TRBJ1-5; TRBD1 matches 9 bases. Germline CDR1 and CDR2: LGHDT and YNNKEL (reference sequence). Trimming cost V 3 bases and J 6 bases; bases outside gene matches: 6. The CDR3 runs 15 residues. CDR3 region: CASSQVQGAGQPQHF. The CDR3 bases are TGTGCCAGCAGCCAGGTACAGGGGGCGGGTCAGCCCCAGCATTTT.

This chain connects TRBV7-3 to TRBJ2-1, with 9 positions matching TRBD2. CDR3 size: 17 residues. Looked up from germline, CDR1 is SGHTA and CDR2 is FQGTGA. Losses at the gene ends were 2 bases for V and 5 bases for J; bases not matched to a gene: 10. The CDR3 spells CASSLGAGGSNHNEQFF. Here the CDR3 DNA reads TGTGCCAGCAGCTTAGGAGCGGGGGGTTCTAACCACAATGAGCAGTTCTTC. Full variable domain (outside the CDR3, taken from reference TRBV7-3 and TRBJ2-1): GAGVSQTPSNKVTEKGKYVELRCDPISGHTALYWYRQSLGQGPEFLIYFQGTGAADDSGLPNDRFFAVRPEGSVSTLKIQRTERGDSAVYLCASSLGAGGSNHNEQFFGPGTRLTVL.

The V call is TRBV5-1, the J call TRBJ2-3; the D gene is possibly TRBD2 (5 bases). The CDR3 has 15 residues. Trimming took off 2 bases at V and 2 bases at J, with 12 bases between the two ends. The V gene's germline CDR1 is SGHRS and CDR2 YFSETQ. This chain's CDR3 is CASSFVGEHTDTQYF. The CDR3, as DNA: TGCGCCAGCAGCTTCGTCGGGGAGCACACAGATACGCAGTATTTT.

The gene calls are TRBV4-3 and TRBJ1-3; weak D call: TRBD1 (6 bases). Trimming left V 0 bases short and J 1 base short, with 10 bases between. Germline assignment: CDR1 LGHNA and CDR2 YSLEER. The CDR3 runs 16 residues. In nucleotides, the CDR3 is TGCGCCAGCAGCCAAGATGACAGGTGGTCTGGAAACACCATATATTTT. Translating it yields CASSQDDRWSGNTIYF.

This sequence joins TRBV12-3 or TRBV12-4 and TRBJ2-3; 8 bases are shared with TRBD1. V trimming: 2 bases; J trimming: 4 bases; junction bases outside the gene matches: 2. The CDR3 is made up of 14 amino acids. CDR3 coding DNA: TGTGCCAGCAGTTTAAACAGGGGGTCAGATACGCAGTATTTT. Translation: CASSLNRGSDTQYF.

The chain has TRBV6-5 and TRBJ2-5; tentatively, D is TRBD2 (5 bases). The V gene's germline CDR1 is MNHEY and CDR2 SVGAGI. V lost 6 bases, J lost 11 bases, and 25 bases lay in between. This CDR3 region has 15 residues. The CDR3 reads CASSSGWTGLGEQYF. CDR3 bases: TGTGCCAGCAGCTCGGGTTGGACGGGTCTCGGGGAGCAGTACTTC.